Shown below are 9 T cell receptor beta chains from a single sample sequenced in a study of blood T cells in healthy people across ages (dated by TCRdb to 2014 to 2015). The library was obtained by 5' RACE. TCRdb shows the sequencer as Illumina HiSeq 2500. A second PCR of about 6 to 12 cycles was run with a J-beta primer mix and a sample-barcoded 5' primer. TCRdb applied fastp at Q25 and MiXCR to the public reads, then kept only in-frame beta chains. All rows with the same CDR3 protein become a single entry with the most common DNA and genes. The sample records around 710,000 distinct CDR3 sequences, roughly two fifths of which are singletons. The ten largest account for 20% to 25% of the sample. Sequencing used blood. Source of these receptors: a woman aged 60-70 years in good health.

The chain carries TRBV20-1 and TRBJ2-3; 7 bases align to TRBD1. V gave up 5 bases and J gave up 10 bases; unmatched junction bases: 6. Germline CDR1 is DFQATT and CDR2 is SNEGSKA (reference sequence). This CDR3 has 11 residues. CDR3 in DNA: TGCAGTGCTTACACAGGGGTTGCGCAGTATTTT. Translation: CSAYTGVAQYF.

The chain joins TRBV9 to TRBJ2-2; D might be TRBD1 (6 bases). The V end was cut by 5 bases, the J end by 0 bases, with 11 bases between. The CDR3 length is 15 residues. Germline-derived CDR1 and CDR2 are SGDLS and YYNGEE. CDR3 region: CASRKQGANTGELFF. CDR3 nucleotides: TGTGCCAGCAGGAAACAGGGCGCGAACACCGGGGAGCTGTTTTTT.

This chain joins TRBV29-1 and TRBJ2-1, with TRBD2 matching 10 bases. V shed 3 bases and J 7 bases; nucleotides not matched to a gene: 9. CDR1 is SQVTM and CDR2 is ANQGSEA in the germline V gene. The CDR3 is 15 amino acids. CDR3 DNA: TGCAGCGTTGACACAAGACGAGCGGGAGGGAATGAGCAGTTCTTC. It encodes CSVDTRRAGGNEQFF.

The CDR3 sequence is CASRRAQDTQYF. Here the CDR3 DNA reads TGTGCCAGCAGGCGGGCTCAAGATACGCAGTATTTT. The chain uses TRBV6-1 and TRBJ2-3, with D maybe TRBD2 (5 bases). The length of the CDR3 is 12 residues. Germline lookup yields CDR1 MNHNS and CDR2 SASEGT. V lost 6 bases, J lost 5 bases, and 9 bases lay in between.

There are a few counts of this clonotype. The chain uses TRBV24-1 and TRBJ2-1, with 8 nucleotides matching TRBD2. The V gene's germline CDR1 is KGHDR and CDR2 SFDVKD. V was clipped by 2 bases and J by 7 bases; unmatched bases: 9. This CDR3 is built from 16 residues. In DNA, the CDR3 is TGTGCCACCAGTGATTCGACAGCGGGAGTGAGTAATGAGCAGTTCTTC. Translating it yields CATSDSTAGVSNEQFF.

This clonotype has just one count. This could be a read error, since a much larger clone is one nucleotide away. This chain uses TRBV4-2 with TRBJ2-7; TRBD2 matches 8 bases. V lost 0 bases to trimming and J lost 1 base; unmatched junction nucleotides: 5. The CDR3 consists of 16 residues. Germline lookup yields CDR1 LGHNA and CDR2 YNFKEQ. The CDR3 region is CASSQDWRGGSYEQYF. The CDR3 DNA is TGTGCCAGCAGCCAAGATTGGCGCGGGGGGTCCTACGAGCAGTACTTC.

A word on this clonotype: A much larger clone lies one base from this, so it may be a read error. V gene TRBV6-2 or TRBV6-3 combines with J gene TRBJ2-5; 7 positions agree with TRBD1. The CDR3 runs 14 residues. Trimming removed 2 bases from V and 0 bases from J; junction bases left unmatched: 0. CDR1 is MNHEY and CDR2 is SVGEGT in the germline V gene. CDR3: CASSYDRDQETQYF. CDR3 nucleotides: TGTGCCAGCAGTTACGACAGGGACCAAGAGACCCAGTACTTC.

Only a few counts were recorded for this clonotype. A much larger clone differs from this one at a single base, so this may be a read error. The V and J genes are TRBV6-5 and TRBJ2-1, with a possible D match to TRBD2 (6 bases). TRBJ2-7 matches the DNA end more closely, so the J call is doubtful. The CDR3 consists of 14 residues. Germline lookup yields CDR1 MNHEY and CDR2 SVGAGI. CDR3 region: CASSPGVSYNEQYF. DNA of the CDR3: TGTGCCAGCAGTCCGGGGGTTTCCTACAATGAGCAGTACTTC.

This rearrangement joins TRBV2 to TRBJ2-5; 13 nucleotides align to TRBD2. With V trimmed by 9 bases and J by 6 bases, 10 bases remained unmatched. Looked up from germline, CDR1 is SNHLY and CDR2 is FYNNEI. This CDR3 is built from 15 residues. CDR3 loop: CARTLGLAGTQTQYF. The CDR3 coding sequence is TGTGCCAGGACCCTGGGACTAGCGGGAACTCAGACCCAGTACTTC.